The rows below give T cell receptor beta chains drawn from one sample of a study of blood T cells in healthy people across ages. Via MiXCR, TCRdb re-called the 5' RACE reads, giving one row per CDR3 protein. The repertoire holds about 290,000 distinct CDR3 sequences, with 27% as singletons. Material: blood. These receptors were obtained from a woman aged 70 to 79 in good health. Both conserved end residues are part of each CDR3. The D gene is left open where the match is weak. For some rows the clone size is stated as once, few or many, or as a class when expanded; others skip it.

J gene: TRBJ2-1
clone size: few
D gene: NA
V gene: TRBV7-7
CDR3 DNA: TGTGCTAGCAGCTCCGACAATCGAAATGAGCAGTTCTTC
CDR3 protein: CASSSDNRNEQFF

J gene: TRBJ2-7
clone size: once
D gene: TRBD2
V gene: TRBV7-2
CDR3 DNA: TGTGCCAGCAGCCCGAGGACTAGCGGGAGGGGGCCCAGCTCCTACGAGCAGTACTTC
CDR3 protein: CASSPRTSGRGPSSYEQYF

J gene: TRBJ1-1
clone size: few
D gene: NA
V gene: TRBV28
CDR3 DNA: TGTGCCAGCAGACAAGACAGGATAAGAGCTTTCTTT
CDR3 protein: CASRQDRIRAFF

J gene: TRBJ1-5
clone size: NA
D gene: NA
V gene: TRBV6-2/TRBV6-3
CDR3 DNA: TGTGCCAGCAGTTACTCGCACTCAAGCAATCAGCCCCAGCATTTT
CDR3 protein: CASSYSHSSNQPQHF

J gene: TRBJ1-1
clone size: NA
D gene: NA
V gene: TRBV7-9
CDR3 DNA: TGTGCCAGCAGCTATACAGGGTCTTACACTGAAGCTTTCTTT
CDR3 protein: CASSYTGSYTEAFF

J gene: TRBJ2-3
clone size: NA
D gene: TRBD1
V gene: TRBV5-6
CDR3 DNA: TGTGCCAGCAGCTGGGGACAGGGCACAGATACGCAGTATTTT
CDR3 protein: CASSWGQGTDTQYF

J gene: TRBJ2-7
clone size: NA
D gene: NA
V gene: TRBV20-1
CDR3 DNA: TGCAGTGCTAGAGATATTGGCAGGGCCCCCTACGAGCAGTACTTC
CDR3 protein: CSARDIGRAPYEQYF

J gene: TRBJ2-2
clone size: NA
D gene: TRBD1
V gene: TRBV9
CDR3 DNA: TGTGCCAGCAGCGTAGAAGGGGGCGGTCGGGGGGAGCTGTTTTTT
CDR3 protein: CASSVEGGGRGELFF

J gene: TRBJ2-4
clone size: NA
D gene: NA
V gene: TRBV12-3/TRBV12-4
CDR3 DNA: TGTGCCAGCACTGGCTCGAAAAACATTCAGTACTTC
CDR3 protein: CASTGSKNIQYF

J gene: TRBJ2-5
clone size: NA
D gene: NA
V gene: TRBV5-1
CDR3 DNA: TGCGCCAGCAGCTCCCGGGTCCAAGAGACCCAGTACTTC
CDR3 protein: CASSSRVQETQYF

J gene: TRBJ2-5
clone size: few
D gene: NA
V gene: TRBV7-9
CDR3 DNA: TGTGCCAGCAGCCGTGGACCACCAGAGACCCAGTACTTC
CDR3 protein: CASSRGPPETQYF

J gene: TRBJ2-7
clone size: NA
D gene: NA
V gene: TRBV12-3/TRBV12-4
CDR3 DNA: TGTGCCAGCAGTCGTACACAAACCTACGAGCAGTACTTC
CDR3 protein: CASSRTQTYEQYF

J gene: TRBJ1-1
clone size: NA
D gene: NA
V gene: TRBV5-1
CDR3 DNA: TGCGCCAGCAGCTTGGCTGGCGACGGCACTGAAGCTTTCTTT
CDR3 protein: CASSLAGDGTEAFF

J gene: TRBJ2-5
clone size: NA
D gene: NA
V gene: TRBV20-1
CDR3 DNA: TGCAGTGCTCCACTGAGCGGACTACGGGAGCAGTACTTC
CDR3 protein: CSAPLSGLREQYF

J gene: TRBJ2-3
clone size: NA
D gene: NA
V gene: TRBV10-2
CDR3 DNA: TGCGCCAGCAGTACCTACACAGATACGCAGTATTTT
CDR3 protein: CASSTYTDTQYF

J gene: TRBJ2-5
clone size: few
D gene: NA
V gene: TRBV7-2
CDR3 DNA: TGTGCCAGCAGCCAATTGGGGGCGGGAGTGAAAGAGACCCAGTACTTC
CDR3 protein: CASSQLGAGVKETQYF

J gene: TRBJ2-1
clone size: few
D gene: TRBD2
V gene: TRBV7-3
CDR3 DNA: TGTGCCAGCAGCTTTGGGACTAGCGGTAGGAATGAGCAGTTCTTC
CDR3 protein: CASSFGTSGRNEQFF

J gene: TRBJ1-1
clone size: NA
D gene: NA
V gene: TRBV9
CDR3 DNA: TGTGCCAGCAGCGTAGTCGCAGGGGTAGGGGCTGAAGCTTTCTTT
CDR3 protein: CASSVVAGVGAEAFF

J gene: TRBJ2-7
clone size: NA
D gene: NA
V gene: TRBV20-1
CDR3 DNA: TGCAGTGCTAGAGGACGGCACTACACCTACGAGCAGTACTTC
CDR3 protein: CSARGRHYTYEQYF

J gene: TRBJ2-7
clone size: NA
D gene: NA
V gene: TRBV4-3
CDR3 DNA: TGCGCCAGCAGCCAAGAGGACAGATCGCCTTTGGGCGAGCAGTACTTC
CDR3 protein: CASSQEDRSPLGEQYF

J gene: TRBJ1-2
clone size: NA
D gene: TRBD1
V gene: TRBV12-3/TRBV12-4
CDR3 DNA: TGTGCCAGCAGTTATACAGGGGGCGCGCTGGGCTACACCTTC
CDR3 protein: CASSYTGGALGYTF

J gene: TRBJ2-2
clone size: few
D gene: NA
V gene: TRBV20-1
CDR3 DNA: TGCAGTGCTTCAGCCGGGACTTCCACCGGGGAGCTGTTTTTT
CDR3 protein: CSASAGTSTGELFF

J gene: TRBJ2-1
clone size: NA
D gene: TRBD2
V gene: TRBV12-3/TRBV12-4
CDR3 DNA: TGTGCCAGCAGGAAGACTAGCGGGATAGACAATGAGCAGTTCTTC
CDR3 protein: CASRKTSGIDNEQFF

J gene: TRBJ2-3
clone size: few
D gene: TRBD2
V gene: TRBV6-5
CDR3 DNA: TGTGCCAGCAGTTACTTAGCGGGAGGGCCGTTAAATACGCAGTATTTT
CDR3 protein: CASSYLAGGPLNTQYF

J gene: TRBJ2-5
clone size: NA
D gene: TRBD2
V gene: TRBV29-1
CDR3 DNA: TGCAGCGCCGGGGGGGTCCGAGAGACCCAGTACTTC
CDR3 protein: CSAGGVRETQYF

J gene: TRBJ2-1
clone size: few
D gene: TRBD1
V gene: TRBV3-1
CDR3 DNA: TGTGCCAGCAGCCCGGCACAGGGGGGCCCCTACAATGAGCAGTTCTTC
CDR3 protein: CASSPAQGGPYNEQFF

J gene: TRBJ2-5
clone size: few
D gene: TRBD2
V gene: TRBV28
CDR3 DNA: TGTGCCAGCAGTTTGGGGAAAAAAGCGGGAGGAGGCCCAGTCTTC
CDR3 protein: CASSLGKKAGGGPVF

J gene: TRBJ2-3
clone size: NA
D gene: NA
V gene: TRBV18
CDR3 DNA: TGTGCCAGCTCACCACCCCGGGGCGTTTCAGATACGCAGTATTTT
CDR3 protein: CASSPPRGVSDTQYF

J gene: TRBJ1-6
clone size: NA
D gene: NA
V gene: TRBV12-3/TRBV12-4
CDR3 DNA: TGTGCCAGCAGTCTTGACTGGGATTCACCCCTCCACTTT
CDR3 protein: CASSLDWDSPLHF